The clone carrying this T cell receptor beta chain was recorded at least ten times. As yet, its antigen is unknown. The sample is drawn from a study of T-cell reconstitution after alpha-beta-depleted transplantation in children. Overall study results and limits: At one year after transplant, newly produced T cells mostly accounted for T-cell counts and diversity. Surviving recipient T cells and thymic progenitors accounted for the high day-60 TCRbeta diversity observed in some patients. Roughly two months post-transplant, alpha-beta T cells reportedly originated from several hundred graft clones that had expanded.

The library targeted TCRbeta and was prepared with unique molecular identifiers. TCRdb reanalysed the PCR reads using MiXCR and keeps one entry per CDR3 protein. This sample carries 200,000 or so distinct CDR3 sequences, roughly 8.3% of them seen once, and the ten largest clones take about a third. V was trimmed by 4 bases and J by 3 bases, leaving 10 bases between them. This CDR3 spans 12 amino acids. Germline V lookup: CDR1 DFQATT, CDR2 SNEGSKA (reference sequence). The origin of this receptor is a male patient aged 2 to 9 who had a stem cell transplant for acute myeloid leukemia, so the T cells may come from the graft donor. The source was PBMCs, mostly from graft donor cells, collected 360 days after TCRalphabeta/CD19-depleted stem cell transplant. The chain links TRBV20-1 to TRBJ2-7; tentative D call: TRBD2 (5 bases). The CDR3 loop is CSAKGLFYEQYF. DNA for the CDR3: TGCAGTGCTAAAGGACTGTTCTACGAGCAGTACTTC.